The clone carrying this T cell receptor (beta chain) showed up just once. Its antigen is unknown. During colonoscopy, one to two rectal pinch biopsies were collected. The entry originates in a study of pediatric ulcerative colitis. Study-level results: Two rectal CDR3 clonotypes occurred in all ulcerative colitis patients.

Method: immunoSEQ multiplex PCR; TCRdb's copy keeps in-frame clones and lacks some. The sample carries around 10,000 clones, 82% recorded once. Sequencing was carried out using gut tissue. The TCR was taken from a girl aged 10-17 years who was a control in a study of pediatric ulcerative colitis.

The CDR3 sequence is CASSSKPGTAWGELFF. The CDR3 nucleotides read TGTGCCAGCAGCTCCAAACCCGGGACAGCCTGGGGGGAGCTGTTTTTT. The chain is built from TRBV7-9 and TRBJ2-2; 7 nucleotides align to TRBD1. This CDR3 has 16 residues. CDR1 is SEHNR, CDR2 FQNEAQ, per germline (reference sequence). V was clipped by 4 bases and J by 8 bases; unmatched bases: 13. The whole variable domain, remainder taken from reference TRBV7-9 and TRBJ2-2, is DTGVSQNPRHKITKRGQNVTFRCDPISEHNRLYWYRQTLGQGPEFLTYFQNEAQLEKSRLLSDRFSAERPKGSFSTLEIQRTEQGDSAMYLCASSSKPGTAWGELFFGEGSRLTVL.